This T cell receptor (beta chain) was sequenced during a study of blood T cell repertoires in COVID-19. Background on the study: T cells, B-cell-depleted T cells, or PBMCs provided the cDNA or gDNA that served as material.

Original methodology: Estimation of nucleated cell counts relied on the amplification of reference gene primers. Clones were sequenced by immunoSEQ multiplex PCR, and TCRdb holds only the in-frame ones, with some missing. The DNA gave D and trimming, while V, J and clone size come from that table. The sample has approximately 250,000 clones, roughly 86% seen once. Trimming at V came to 5 bases and at J to 2 bases, leaving 5 bases not matched to a gene. CDR3 length equals 15 residues. Germline V gene sequence: CDR1 SEHNR, CDR2 FQNEAQ (reference sequence). This receptor was taken from a woman in her fifties or sixties who had recovered from COVID-19. Sample: peripheral blood. This sequence joins TRBV7-9 and TRBJ2-7; 11 bases match TRBD1. The CDR3 reads CASSRTGQGAYEQYF. The CDR3 coding sequence is TGTGCCAGCAGCCGAACGGGACAGGGGGCCTACGAGCAGTACTTC. The whole variable domain, filled in from reference TRBV7-9 and TRBJ2-7, reads DTGVSQNPRHKITKRGQNVTFRCDPISEHNRLYWYRQTLGQGPEFLTYFQNEAQLEKSRLLSDRFSAERPKGSFSTLEIQRTEQGDSAMYLCASSRTGQGAYEQYFGPGTRLTVT.